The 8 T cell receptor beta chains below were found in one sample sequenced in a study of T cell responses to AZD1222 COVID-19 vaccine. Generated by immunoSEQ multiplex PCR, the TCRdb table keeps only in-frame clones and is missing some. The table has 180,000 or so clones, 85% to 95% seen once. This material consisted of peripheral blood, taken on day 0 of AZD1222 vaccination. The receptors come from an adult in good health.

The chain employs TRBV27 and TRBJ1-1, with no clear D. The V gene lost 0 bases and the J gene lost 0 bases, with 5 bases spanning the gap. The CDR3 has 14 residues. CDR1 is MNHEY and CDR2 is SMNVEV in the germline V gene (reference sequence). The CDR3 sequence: CASSLSLMNTEAFF. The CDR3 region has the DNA TGTGCCAGCAGTTTATCTCTAATGAACACTGAAGCTTTCTTT.

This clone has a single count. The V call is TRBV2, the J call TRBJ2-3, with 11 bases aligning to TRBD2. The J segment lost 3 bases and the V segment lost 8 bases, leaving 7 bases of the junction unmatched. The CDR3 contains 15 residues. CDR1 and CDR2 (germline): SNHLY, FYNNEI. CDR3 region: CASSGLAGHTDTQYF. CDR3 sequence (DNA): TGTGCCAGCTCAGGACTAGCGGGCCATACAGATACGCAGTATTTT. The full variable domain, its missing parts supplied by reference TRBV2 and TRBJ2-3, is EPEVTQTPSHQVTQMGQEVILRCVPISNHLYFYWYRQILGQKVEFLVSFYNNEISEKSEIFDDQFSVERPDGSNFTLKIRSTKLEDSAMYFCASSGLAGHTDTQYFGPGTRLTVL.

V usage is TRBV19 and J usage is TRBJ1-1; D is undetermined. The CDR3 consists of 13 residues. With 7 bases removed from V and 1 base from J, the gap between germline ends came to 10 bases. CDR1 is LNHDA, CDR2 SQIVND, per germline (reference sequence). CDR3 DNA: TGTGCCAGTACGGCGCAGAAGAACACTGAAGCTTTCTTT. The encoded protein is CASTAQKNTEAFF.

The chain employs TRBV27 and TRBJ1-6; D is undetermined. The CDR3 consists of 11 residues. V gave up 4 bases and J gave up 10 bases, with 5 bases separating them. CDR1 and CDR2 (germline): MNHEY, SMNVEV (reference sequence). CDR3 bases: TGTGCCAGCAGTTCTGGATCACCCCTCCACTTT. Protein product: CASSSGSPLHF.

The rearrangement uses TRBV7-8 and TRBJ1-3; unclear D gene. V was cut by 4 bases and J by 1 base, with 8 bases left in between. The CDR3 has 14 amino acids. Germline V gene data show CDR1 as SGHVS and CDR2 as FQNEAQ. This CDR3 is CASSSRGSGNTIYF. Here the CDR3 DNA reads TGTGCCAGCAGCTCTCGGGGATCTGGAAACACCATATATTTT.

CDR3 sequence reads: CASSPAGSGYTF. CDR3 nucleotides: TGTGCCAGCAGCCCGGCGGGTTCGGGCTACACCTTC. This sequence joins TRBV11-2 and TRBJ1-2; D not certain. The CDR3 has 12 residues. V was shortened by 5 bases and J by 8 bases, with 12 bases between the two germline ends. CDR1 is SGHAT and CDR2 is FQNNGV in the germline V gene.

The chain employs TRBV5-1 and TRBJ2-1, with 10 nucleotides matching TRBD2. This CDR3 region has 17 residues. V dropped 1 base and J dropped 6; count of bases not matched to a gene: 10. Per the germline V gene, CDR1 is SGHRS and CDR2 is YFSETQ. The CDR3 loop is CASSLTSSGSSGNEQFF. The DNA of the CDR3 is TGCGCCAGCAGCTTGACGTCTAGCGGGAGTTCGGGCAATGAGCAGTTCTTC.

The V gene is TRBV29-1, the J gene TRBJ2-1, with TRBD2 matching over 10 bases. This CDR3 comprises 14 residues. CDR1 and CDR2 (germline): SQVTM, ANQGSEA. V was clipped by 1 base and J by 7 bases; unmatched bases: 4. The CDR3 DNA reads TGCAGCGTTGAAGCTCTAGCGGGAGATAATGAGCAGTTCTTC. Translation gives CSVEALAGDNEQFF.